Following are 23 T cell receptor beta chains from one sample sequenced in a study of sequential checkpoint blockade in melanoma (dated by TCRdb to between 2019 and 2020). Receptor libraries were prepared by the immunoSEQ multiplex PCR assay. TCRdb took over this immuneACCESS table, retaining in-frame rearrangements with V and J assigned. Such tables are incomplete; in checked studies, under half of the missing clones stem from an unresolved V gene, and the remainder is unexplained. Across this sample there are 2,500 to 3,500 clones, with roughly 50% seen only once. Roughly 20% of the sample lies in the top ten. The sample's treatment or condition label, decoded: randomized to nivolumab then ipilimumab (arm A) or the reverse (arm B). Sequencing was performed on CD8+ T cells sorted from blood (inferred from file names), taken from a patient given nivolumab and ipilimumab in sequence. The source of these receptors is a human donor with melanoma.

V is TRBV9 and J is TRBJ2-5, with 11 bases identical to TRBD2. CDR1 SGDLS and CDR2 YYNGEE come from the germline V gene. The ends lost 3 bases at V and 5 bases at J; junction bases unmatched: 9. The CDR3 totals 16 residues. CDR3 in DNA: TGTGCCAGCAGCGAGGGACTAGCGGAGGGCGGGGAGACCCAGTACTTC. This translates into CASSEGLAEGGETQYF.

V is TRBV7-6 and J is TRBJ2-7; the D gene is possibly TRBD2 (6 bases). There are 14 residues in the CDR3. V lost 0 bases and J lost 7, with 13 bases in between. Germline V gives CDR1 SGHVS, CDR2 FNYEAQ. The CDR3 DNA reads TGTGCCAGCAGCTTAGCGCTCCTCGGGGGAGAGCAGTACTTC. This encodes CASSLALLGGEQYF.

This CDR3 reads CAQSRGDSNEQFF. The CDR3 bases are TGTGCCCAGTCCCGGGGAGATAGCAATGAGCAGTTCTTC. This chain uses TRBV30 with TRBJ2-1; the D gene is possibly TRBD2 (5 bases). CDR3 length: 13 amino acids. V lost 8 bases and J 6 bases, leaving 17 bases between the germline ends. CDR1 and CDR2 from the germline V gene are GTSNPN and SVGIG (reference sequence).

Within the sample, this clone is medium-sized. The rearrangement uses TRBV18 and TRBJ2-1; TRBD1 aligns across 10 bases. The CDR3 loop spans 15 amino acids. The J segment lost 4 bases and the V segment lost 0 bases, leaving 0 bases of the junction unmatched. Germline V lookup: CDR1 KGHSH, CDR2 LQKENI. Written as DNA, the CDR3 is TGTGCCAGCTCACCACCGGGACAGGGGTACAATGAGCAGTTCTTC. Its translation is CASSPPGQGYNEQFF.

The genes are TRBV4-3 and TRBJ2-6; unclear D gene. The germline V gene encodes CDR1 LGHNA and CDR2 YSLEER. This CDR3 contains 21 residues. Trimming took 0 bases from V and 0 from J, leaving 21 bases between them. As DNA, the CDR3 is TGCGCCAGCAGCCAAGATTCGTGGCTCGCCAGTGCAAGCTCTGGGGCCAACGTCCTGACTTTC. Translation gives CASSQDSWLASASSGANVLTF.

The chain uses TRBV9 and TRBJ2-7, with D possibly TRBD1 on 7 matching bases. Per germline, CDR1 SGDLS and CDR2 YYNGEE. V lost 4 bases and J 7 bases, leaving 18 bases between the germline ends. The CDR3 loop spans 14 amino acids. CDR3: CASSPQGGPLEQYF. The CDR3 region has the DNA TGTGCCAGCAGCCCCCAGGGGGGTCCCCTGGAGCAGTACTTC.

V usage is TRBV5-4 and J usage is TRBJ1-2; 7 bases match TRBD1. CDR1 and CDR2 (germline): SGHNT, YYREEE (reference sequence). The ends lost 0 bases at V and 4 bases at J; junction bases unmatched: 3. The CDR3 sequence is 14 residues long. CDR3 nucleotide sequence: TGTGCCAGCAGCTTGGAGAGACAGGGCTATGGCTACACCTTC. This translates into CASSLERQGYGYTF.

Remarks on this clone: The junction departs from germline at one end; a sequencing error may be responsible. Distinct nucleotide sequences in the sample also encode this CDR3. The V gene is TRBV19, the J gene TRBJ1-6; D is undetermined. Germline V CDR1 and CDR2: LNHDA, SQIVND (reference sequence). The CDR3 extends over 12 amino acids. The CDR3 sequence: CASRAFGSPLHF. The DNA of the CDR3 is TGTGCCAGTAGAGCATTTGGTTCACCCCTCCACTTC.

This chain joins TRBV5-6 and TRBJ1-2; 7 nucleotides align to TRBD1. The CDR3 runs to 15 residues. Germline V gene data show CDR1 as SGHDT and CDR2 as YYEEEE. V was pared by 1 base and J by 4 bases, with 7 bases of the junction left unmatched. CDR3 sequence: CASSLRDSVIYGYTF. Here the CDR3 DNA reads TGTGCCAGCAGCTTGAGGGACAGCGTAATCTATGGCTACACCTTC.

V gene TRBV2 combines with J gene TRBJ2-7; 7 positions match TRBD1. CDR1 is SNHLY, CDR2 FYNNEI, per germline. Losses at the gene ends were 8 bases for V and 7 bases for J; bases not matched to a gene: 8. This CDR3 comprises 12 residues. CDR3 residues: CASYSDRTEQYF. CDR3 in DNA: TGTGCCAGCTATTCGGACAGGACGGAGCAGTACTTC.

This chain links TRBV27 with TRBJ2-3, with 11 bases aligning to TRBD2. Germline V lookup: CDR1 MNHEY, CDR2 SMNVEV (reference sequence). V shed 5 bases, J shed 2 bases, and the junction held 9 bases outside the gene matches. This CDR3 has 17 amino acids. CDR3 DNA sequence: TGTGCCAGCAGTCTGGGGGGGACTAGCGGTATCACAGATACGCAGTATTTT. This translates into CASSLGGTSGITDTQYF.

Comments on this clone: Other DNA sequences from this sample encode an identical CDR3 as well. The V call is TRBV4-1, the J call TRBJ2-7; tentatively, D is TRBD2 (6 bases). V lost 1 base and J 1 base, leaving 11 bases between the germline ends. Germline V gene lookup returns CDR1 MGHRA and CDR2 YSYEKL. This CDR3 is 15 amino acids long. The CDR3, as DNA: TGCGCCAGCAGCCAAGCTACGGGAGCATCCTACGAGCAGTACTTC. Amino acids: CASSQATGASYEQYF.

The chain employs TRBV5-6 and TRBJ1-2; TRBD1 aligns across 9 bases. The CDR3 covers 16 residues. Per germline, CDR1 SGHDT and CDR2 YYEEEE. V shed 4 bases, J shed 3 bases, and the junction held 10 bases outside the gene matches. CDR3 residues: CASSAAQGAADYGYTF. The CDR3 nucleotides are TGTGCCAGCAGCGCCGCACAGGGGGCTGCAGACTATGGCTACACCTTC.

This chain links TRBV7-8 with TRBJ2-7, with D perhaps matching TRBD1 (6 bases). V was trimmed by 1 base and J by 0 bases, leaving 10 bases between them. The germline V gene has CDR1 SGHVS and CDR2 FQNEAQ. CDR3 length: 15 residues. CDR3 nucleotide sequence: TGTGCCAGCAGCTTAGTACAGGGCCCCTCCTACGAGCAGTACTTC. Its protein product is CASSLVQGPSYEQYF.

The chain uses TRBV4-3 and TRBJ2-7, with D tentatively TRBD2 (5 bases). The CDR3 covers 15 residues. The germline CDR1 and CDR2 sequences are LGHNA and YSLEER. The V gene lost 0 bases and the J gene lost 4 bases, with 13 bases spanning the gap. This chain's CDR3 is CASSQDEGWGYEQYF. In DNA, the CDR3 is TGCGCCAGCAGCCAAGATGAGGGCTGGGGATACGAGCAGTACTTC.

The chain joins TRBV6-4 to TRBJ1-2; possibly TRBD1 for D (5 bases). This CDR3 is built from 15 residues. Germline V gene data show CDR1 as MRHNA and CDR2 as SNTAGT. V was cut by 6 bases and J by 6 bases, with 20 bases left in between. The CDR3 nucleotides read TGTGCCAGCAGCCCGAACCCCGGGGGAGCGGATGGCTACACCTTC. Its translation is CASSPNPGGADGYTF.

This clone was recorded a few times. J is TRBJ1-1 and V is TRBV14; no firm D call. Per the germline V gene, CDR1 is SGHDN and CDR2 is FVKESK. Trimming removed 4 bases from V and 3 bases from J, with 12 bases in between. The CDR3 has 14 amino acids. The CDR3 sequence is CASSLSGVDTEAFF. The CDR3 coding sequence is TGTGCCAGCAGCCTGTCCGGGGTAGACACTGAAGCTTTCTTT.

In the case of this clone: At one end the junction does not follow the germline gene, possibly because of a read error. CDR3 sequence: CASSLIQGAGTFF. In DNA form, the CDR3 reads TGCGCCAGCAGCTTGATACAGGGGGCCGGGACTTTCTTT. V usage is TRBV5-4 and J usage is TRBJ1-1; the match to TRBD1 covers 9 bases. The CDR3 covers 13 residues. The germline V gene encodes CDR1 SGHNT and CDR2 YYREEE (reference sequence).

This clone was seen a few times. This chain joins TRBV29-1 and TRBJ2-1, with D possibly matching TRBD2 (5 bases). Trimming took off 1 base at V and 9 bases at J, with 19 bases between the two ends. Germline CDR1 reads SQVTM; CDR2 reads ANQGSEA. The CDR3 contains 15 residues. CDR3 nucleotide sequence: TGCAGCGTTGAAGTCGTGGGAGTGGCGATTTTTGAGCAGTTCTTC. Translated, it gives CSVEVVGVAIFEQFF.

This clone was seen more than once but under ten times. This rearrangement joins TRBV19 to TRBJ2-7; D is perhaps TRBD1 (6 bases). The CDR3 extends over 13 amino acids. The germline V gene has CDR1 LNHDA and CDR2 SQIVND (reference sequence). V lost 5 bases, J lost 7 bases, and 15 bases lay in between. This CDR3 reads CASSVGTPTEQYF. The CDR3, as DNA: TGTGCCAGTAGTGTCGGGACACCCACGGAGCAGTACTTC.

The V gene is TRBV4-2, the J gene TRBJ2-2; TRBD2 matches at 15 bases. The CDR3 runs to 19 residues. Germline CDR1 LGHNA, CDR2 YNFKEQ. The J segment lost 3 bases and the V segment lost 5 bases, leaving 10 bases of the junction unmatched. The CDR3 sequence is CASSGSPGLAGGDTGELFF. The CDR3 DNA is TGTGCCAGCAGCGGGTCTCCGGGACTAGCGGGAGGCGACACCGGGGAGCTGTTTTTT.

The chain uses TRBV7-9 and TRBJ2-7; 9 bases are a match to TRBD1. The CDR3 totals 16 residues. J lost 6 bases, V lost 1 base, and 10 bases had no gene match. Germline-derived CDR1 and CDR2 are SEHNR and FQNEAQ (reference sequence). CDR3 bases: TGTGCCAGCAGCTTAGGGACAGGGGTCCCGTTGGGCGAGCAGTACTTC. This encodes CASSLGTGVPLGEQYF.

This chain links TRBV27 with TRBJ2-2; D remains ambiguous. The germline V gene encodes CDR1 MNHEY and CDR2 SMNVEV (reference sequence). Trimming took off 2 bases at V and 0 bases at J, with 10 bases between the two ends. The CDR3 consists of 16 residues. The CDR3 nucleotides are TGTGCCAGCAGTTTAATGGCACCCCCGAACACCGGGGAGCTGTTTTTT. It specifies CASSLMAPPNTGELFF.